This T cell receptor beta chain comes out of a study of T-cell memory formation after mild COVID-19 (dated by TCRdb to 2020 to 2022). Turning to the overall study: TCR sequence clusters from the two donors were largely donor specific. In a couple of donors, T-cell clones that expanded and contracted after mild COVID-19 were tracked by sequencing TCRalpha and TCRbeta repertoires over time. Two young, previously healthy adult volunteers made up the cohort, one male and one female. On the study overall, not on this receptor specifically: Contracting CD4+ clones were found mainly in CM and EM memory subsets, while CD8+ clones were enriched in EMRA. Some responding clones were detected in pre-infection memory, which suggested that pre-existing cross-reactive memory T cells had joined the SARS-CoV-2 response. Only two mild cases were covered by the study, and larger cohorts that include severe cases with pre-infection samples were considered necessary. From day 15 to 85, contracting clones showed balanced CD4/CD8 phenotypes, whereas a second wave of clones that expanded from day 15 to 37 leaned towards CD4+. SARS-CoV-2 specificity was not confirmed for the second-wave clones peaking on day 37.

From the cysteine up to the phenylalanine, the CDR3 has a length of 15 residues. Only CDR3 DNA remains: 45 bases, in frame from the first base. Via the germline V gene, CDR1 is MNHEY and CDR2 SVGAGI. V is shortened by 2 bases, J by 4 bases, and the region joining them spans 14 bases. Sequencing was performed on an Illumina NovaSeq 6000. TCRalpha and TCRbeta cDNA libraries were constructed by 5'RACE with constant-segment primers, with sample barcodes and unique molecular identifiers being introduced. RNA was extracted from every sample with Trizol reagent. Libraries were amplified in two PCR steps, with a second sample barcode and Illumina TruSeq adapters added in the second step. Libraries were sequenced on an Illumina NovaSeq with 2 x 150 bp paired-end reads. The paper's processing steps were these. Reads were demultiplexed and collapsed into UMI-guided consensus sequences with migec v1.2.7. Using mixcr v2.1.11, UMI consensuses were aligned to TRA and TRB V and J templates and then assembled into clonotypes. Clonotypes were classified as expanded or contracted when called significant by both edgeR and NoisET, with noise models trained on biological replicates. For edgeR calls, the cutoffs were a false discovery rate-adjusted p below 0.01 and a log2 fold-change threshold of 1. As an exploratory analysis of dynamics, PCA with hierarchical clustering was applied to max-normalized trajectories of the 1000 most abundant clonotypes. Separately sequenced CD4+ and CD8+ repertoires were used to assign the CD4 or CD8 phenotype of responding clones. Clones were called with MiXCR by TCRdb after fastp trimmed the public reads at Q25, and only in-frame beta chains were retained. CDR3 protein duplicates are merged, each entry listing the most common genes and DNA. The V and J calls and clone size are TCRdb's, not the authors'. Recorded for this sample are a few hundred thousand distinct CDR3 sequences; roughly 20% of them occurred a single time. The ten largest make up roughly 9.1% of the sample.

PBMCs were isolated by Ficoll-Paque density gradient centrifugation. This clonotype occurred a few times. The specificity of this receptor is unknown. It has no much larger one-base neighbor in the sample; base qualities were not kept. The TCR originated in an adult woman who had mild COVID-19 (a few samples of this study predate the infection). The sample titles of this study are shuffled in the database, so cell type and time point are left out; the donor was told from shared clones. The rearrangement joined TRBV6-5 to TRBJ2-5; TRBD2 is a possible D gene, resting on 5 matching bases. Material: PBMCs or a T cell subset sorted from them (not recorded which). The CDR3 amino acid sequence is: CASSYGSDLAETQYF. The DNA reads as follows: TGTGCCAGCAGTTACGGATCTGACCTAGCAGAGACCCAGTACTTC.